This TCR beta chain was captured by sequencing in a study of OX40 agonist ivuxolimab in advanced cancers. The wider study: Males comprised about 84% of the group, whose mean age was approximately 61 years (range 23 to 79).

The CDR3 is 14 amino acids. V was pared by 6 bases and J by 2 bases, with 11 bases between. The V gene's germline CDR1 is MDHEN and CDR2 SYDVKM. Sampling of blood occurred at baseline, cycle 4 day 1, and cycle 7 day 1. Profiled with immunoSEQ multiplex PCR; TCRdb holds only in-frame clones, not every one. The sample includes tens of thousands of clones, 70% to 90% seen only once; the top ten take about 1.8%. On this clone: Its specificity is not known.

General study results and limits: CD4+ and CD8+ blood T cells expanded clonally by week 6 at 0.1 to 3.0 mg/kg. Partial responders treated at 0.1-3.0 mg/kg exhibited clonal expansion among the lowest measured.

This TCR was sampled from an adult with an advanced solid tumor such as melanoma, head and neck, liver or kidney cancer. V is TRBV28 and J is TRBJ1-3; D gene unclear. The specimen comprised CD4+ or CD8+ T cells sorted from blood, sampled in a trial of the OX40 agonist ivuxolimab. CDR3 loop: CASSRAGTGNTIYF. Here the CDR3 DNA reads TGTGCCAGCAGCCGCGCGGGGACTGGAAACACCATATATTTT.